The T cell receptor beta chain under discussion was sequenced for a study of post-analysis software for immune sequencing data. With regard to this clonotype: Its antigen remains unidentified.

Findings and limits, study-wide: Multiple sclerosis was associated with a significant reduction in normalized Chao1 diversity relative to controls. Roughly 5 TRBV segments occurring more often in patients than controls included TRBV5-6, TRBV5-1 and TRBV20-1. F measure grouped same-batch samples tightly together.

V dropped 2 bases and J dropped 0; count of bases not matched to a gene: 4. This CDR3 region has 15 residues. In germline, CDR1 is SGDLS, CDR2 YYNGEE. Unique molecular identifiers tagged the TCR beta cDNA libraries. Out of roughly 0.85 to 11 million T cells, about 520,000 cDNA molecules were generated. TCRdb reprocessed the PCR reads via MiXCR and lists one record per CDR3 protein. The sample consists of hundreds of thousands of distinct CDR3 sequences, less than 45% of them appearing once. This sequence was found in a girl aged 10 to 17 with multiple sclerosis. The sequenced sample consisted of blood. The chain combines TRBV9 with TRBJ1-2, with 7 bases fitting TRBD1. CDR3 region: CASSVSGQTNYGYTF. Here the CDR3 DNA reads TGTGCCAGCAGCGTCTCGGGACAGACTAACTATGGCTACACCTTC.